The rows below give T cell receptor beta chains drawn from one sample of a study of neurological immune-mediated disorders. TCRdb redid the calling of the 5' RACE reads with MiXCR, one entry per CDR3 protein. The table lists 80,000 to 85,000 distinct CDR3 sequences, just over 2.5% of them singletons. Input material: PBMCs. These receptors all stem from a woman aged 25 to 45 with multiple sclerosis. Both conserved end residues are part of each CDR3. A D gene is named only where the DNA matches it firmly. The size field reads once, few or many counts, or a class when the clone is expanded.

V: TRBV12-3/TRBV12-4
size: many
D: NA
J: TRBJ1-1
DNA: TGTGCCAGCAGTTCACAGGATGAAGCTTTCTTT
CDR3: CASSSQDEAFF

V: TRBV7-2
size: many
D: NA
J: TRBJ2-1
DNA: TGTGCCAGCAGTAGAAACCTTGAGCAGTTCTTC
CDR3: CASSRNLEQFF

V: TRBV15
size: many
D: NA
J: TRBJ2-7
DNA: TGTGCCACCAGCAGAGATGCACAGGGAGGCACACACTTC
CDR3: CATSRDAQGGTHF

V: TRBV7-2
size: many
D: NA
J: TRBJ2-3
DNA: TGTGCCAGCAGCTTATCAGGGGTGTGGACAGATACGCAGTATTTT
CDR3: CASSLSGVWTDTQYF

V: TRBV20-1
size: many
D: TRBD1
J: TRBJ2-2
DNA: TGCAGTGCTCCGGGACAGGGAGACCTTGGGGAGCTGTTTTTT
CDR3: CSAPGQGDLGELFF

V: TRBV7-2
size: many
D: NA
J: TRBJ1-5
DNA: TGTGCCAGCAGCTTAGTCGGGTCGGGGGGCCAGCCCCAGCATTTT
CDR3: CASSLVGSGGQPQHF

V: TRBV5-1
size: many
D: NA
J: TRBJ1-1
DNA: TGCGCCAGCAGCGGGGTGGGGGACACTGAAGCTTTCTTT
CDR3: CASSGVGDTEAFF

V: TRBV2
size: many
D: NA
J: TRBJ1-5
DNA: TGTGCCAGCAGTGGCGGGAAAAGCAATCAGCCCCAGCATTTT
CDR3: CASSGGKSNQPQHF

V: TRBV7-2
size: many
D: NA
J: TRBJ2-5
DNA: TGTGCCAGCAGCTTACGTGGAGAAAACCCTTTCCAAGAGACCCAGTACTTC
CDR3: CASSLRGENPFQETQYF

V: TRBV5-1
size: many
D: NA
J: TRBJ2-3
DNA: TGCGCCAGCAGCTCAAAAACCGGCGGGATCACAGATACGCAGTATTTT
CDR3: CASSSKTGGITDTQYF

V: TRBV9
size: many
D: TRBD1
J: TRBJ2-1
DNA: TGTGCCAGCAGCGTAGAAGGGACAGGGGGCGATGAGCAGTTCTTC
CDR3: CASSVEGTGGDEQFF

V: TRBV29-1
size: many
D: NA
J: TRBJ2-3
DNA: TGCAGCGTTGCGGCAGCGGGCCGCACAGATACGCAGTATTTT
CDR3: CSVAAAGRTDTQYF

V: TRBV7-2
size: many
D: NA
J: TRBJ2-2
DNA: TGTGCCAGCAGCTTCTTAGGCACCGGGGAGCTGTTTTTT
CDR3: CASSFLGTGELFF

V: TRBV20-1
size: many
D: NA
J: TRBJ2-1
DNA: TGCAGTGCTAGAGGGATCACGGAGGGAACTAATGAGCAGTTCTTC
CDR3: CSARGITEGTNEQFF

V: TRBV20-1
size: many
D: TRBD2
J: TRBJ2-1
DNA: TGCAGTGCTGGGGGGACTAGCGGGAGCTCCTACAATGAGCAGTTCTTC
CDR3: CSAGGTSGSSYNEQFF

V: TRBV12-3/TRBV12-4
size: many
D: TRBD1
J: TRBJ2-1
DNA: TGTGCCAGCAGAAGACAGGGGAACAATGAGCAGTTCTTC
CDR3: CASRRQGNNEQFF

V: TRBV14
size: many
D: TRBD2
J: TRBJ2-1
DNA: TGTGCCAGCAGTAAAAGCGGGAGACCCTACAATGAGCAGTTCTTC
CDR3: CASSKSGRPYNEQFF

V: TRBV7-6
size: many
D: TRBD1
J: TRBJ1-2
DNA: TGTGCCAGCAGCCCGACAGGGACTTATGGCTACACCTTC
CDR3: CASSPTGTYGYTF